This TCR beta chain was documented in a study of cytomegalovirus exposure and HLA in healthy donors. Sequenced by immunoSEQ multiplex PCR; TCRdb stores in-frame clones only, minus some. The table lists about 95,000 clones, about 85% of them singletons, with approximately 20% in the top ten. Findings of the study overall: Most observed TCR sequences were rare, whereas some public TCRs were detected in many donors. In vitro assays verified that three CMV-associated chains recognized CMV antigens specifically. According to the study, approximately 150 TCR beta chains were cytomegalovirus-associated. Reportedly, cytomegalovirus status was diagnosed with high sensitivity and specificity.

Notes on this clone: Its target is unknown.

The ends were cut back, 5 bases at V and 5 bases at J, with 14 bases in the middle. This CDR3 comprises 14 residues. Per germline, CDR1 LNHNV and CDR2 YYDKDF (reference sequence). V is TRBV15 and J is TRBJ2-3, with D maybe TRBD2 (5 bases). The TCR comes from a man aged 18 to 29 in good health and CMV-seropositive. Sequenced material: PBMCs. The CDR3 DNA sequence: TGTGCCACCAGCCAACTAGTGGCCCAAGATACGCAGTATTTT. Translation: CATSQLVAQDTQYF.